This T cell receptor beta chain was sequenced during a study of T cells in Graves' hyperthyroidism and ophthalmopathy. Study-level findings and limits: Ophthalmopathy was told apart from stable hyperthyroidism by a 13 V-J model. For ophthalmopathy, model prediction preceded onset by a median around six months.

The V gene's germline CDR1 is SGHAT and CDR2 FQNNGV. There are 14 residues in the CDR3. The germline V and J ends were trimmed by 0 bases and 3 bases, with 6 bases remaining between them. RNA transcripts gave rise to amplified TCR beta CDR3 regions. The HTBI primer set was used in a first-round RT-PCR of the TCR CDR3. Each CDR3 protein gets one entry after TCRdb re-called the multiplex PCR reads with MiXCR. This table holds about 530,000 distinct CDR3 sequences, more than 15% found once. This clonotype was detected many times. Its antigen is not known. V is TRBV11-2 and J is TRBJ1-3; D remains unclear. The sequence was obtained from a woman aged 18-29 years with Graves' ophthalmopathy. The specimen was blood. CDR3 nucleotide sequence: TGTGCCAGCAGCTTAGAGGGATATGGAAACACCATATATTTT. Amino acid sequence: CASSLEGYGNTIYF.